This T cell receptor (beta chain) derives from a study of metastatic and nonmetastatic thyroid tumors. Across the study: The authors compared repertoires across blood and tumor or nodule tissue from malignant and benign thyroid patients.

TCRdb re-called clones from the PCR reads using MiXCR. Of some 16,000 clones in the sample, about 15% were seen once. None of the patients had undergone any treatment ahead of thyroid surgery. In this sample, this clone is medium-sized. Its antigen remains unknown. V was trimmed by 5 bases and J by 2 bases, leaving 15 bases between them. Germline CDR1 and CDR2: MNHNS and SASEGT. The CDR3 covers 15 residues. The study's findings and limits: According to reports, the diversity of TCR beta was significantly higher in malignant thyroid tumors than in benign nodules, and this held in both blood and tumor samples.

The chain combines TRBV6-1 with TRBJ2-5; weak D call: TRBD2 (6 bases). The receptor was isolated from a female donor with papillary thyroid cancer or a benign thyroid nodule (not recorded which). Some clones in this sample may be carry-over from other donors' samples. Sequenced: blood. The CDR3 DNA reads as TGTGCCAGCAGTTGGGGGGTTGGGGAGCAAGAGACCCAGTACTTC. Its translation: CASSWGVGEQETQYF.